The present TCR beta chain was sequenced within a study of metastatic and nonmetastatic thyroid tumors. The wider study: Repertoire comparison spanned blood and tumor or nodule tissue of malignant and benign thyroid patients.

Study-wide findings and caveats: In blood and tumor, TCR beta diversity was reportedly significantly higher in malignant thyroid tumors than in benign nodules.

Until they underwent thyroid surgery, no patient had received any treatment. CDR1 and CDR2 from the germline V gene are SSHAT and FNYEAQ (reference sequence). CDR3 length: 15 amino acids. TCRdb re-called the PCR reads through MiXCR. Of some 84,000 clones in the sample, 8% to 9.5% are singletons; the top ten hold approximately 8.8%. For this clone: Its antigen is currently unknown. One end of the junction varies from germline; a read error may be responsible.

The sample comprised blood. This receptor was identified in a female donor with papillary thyroid cancer or a benign thyroid nodule (not recorded which). Some clones in this sample may be carry-over from other donors' samples. The chain is built from TRBV7-7 and TRBJ2-3, with D perhaps given as TRBD1 or TRBD2 (6 bases each). The CDR3 sequence: CASSPTGSGTDTQYF. In DNA form, the CDR3 reads TGTGCTAGCAGCCCCACAGGGAGCGGGACAGATACGCAGTATTTT.